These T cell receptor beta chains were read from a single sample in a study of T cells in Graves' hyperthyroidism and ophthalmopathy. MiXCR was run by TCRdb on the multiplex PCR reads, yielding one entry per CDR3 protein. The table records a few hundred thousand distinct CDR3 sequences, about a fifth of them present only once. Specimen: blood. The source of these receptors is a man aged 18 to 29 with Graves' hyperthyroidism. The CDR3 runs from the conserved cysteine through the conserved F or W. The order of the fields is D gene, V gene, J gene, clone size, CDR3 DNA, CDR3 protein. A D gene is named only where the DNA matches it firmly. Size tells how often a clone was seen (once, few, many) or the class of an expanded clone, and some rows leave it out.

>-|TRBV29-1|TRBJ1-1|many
TGCAGCGTCTCCGGGACGGCGAGAGGGACTGAAGCTTTCTTT
CSVSGTARGTEAFF
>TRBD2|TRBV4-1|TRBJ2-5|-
TGCGCCAGCAGCCAAGAGGGACTAGGGGAAGAGACCCAGTACTTC
CASSQEGLGEETQYF
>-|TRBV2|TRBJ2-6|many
TGTGCCAGCAGGGAGACAGAAATCTCTGGGGCCAACGTCCTGACTTTC
CASRETEISGANVLTF
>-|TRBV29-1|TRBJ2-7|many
TGCAGCGTTGTCGACAGAGGATACGAGCAGTACTTC
CSVVDRGYEQYF
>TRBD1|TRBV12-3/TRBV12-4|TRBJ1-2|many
TGTGCCAGCAGTTTAGTACGGCAGGGGGGGAACTATGGCTACACCTTC
CASSLVRQGGNYGYTF
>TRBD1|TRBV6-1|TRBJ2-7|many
TGTGCCAGCTCCCGTGGGCTAGACAGGGCAGCCTACGAGCAGTACTTC
CASSRGLDRAAYEQYF
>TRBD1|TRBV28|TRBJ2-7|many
TGTGCCAGCAGTTCCCTCGGACAGGGTCTATTGGACTTC
CASSSLGQGLLDF
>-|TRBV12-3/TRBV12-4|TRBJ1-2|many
TGTGCCAGCAGTGGCCCAGGACACAACTATGGCTACACCTTC
CASSGPGHNYGYTF
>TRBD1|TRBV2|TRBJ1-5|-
TGTGCCAGCCAGGGACAGGGTAGCAATCAGCCCCAGCATTTT
CASQGQGSNQPQHF
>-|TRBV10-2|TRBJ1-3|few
TGCGCCAGCAGGGGTTTTGGAAACACCATATATTTT
CASRGFGNTIYF
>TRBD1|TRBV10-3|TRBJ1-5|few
TGTGCCATCAGCGAGACCGGACAGGGCAGCAATCAGCCCCAGCATTTT
CAISETGQGSNQPQHF
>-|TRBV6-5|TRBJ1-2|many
TGTGCCAGCAGTTGGCACAGGACTTCTGACTATGGCTACACCTTC
CASSWHRTSDYGYTF
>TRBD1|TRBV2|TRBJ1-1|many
TGTGCCAGCAGTGCCCCGACAGGGAGGAGGGACACTGAAGCTTTCTTT
CASSAPTGRRDTEAFF
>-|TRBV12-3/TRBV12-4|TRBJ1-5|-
TGTGCCAGCACGGTAGGGGATCAGCCCCAGCATTTT
CASTVGDQPQHF
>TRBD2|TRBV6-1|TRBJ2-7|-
TGTGCCAGCAGGACTAGCGGGGGCTACTACGAGCAGTACTTC
CASRTSGGYYEQYF
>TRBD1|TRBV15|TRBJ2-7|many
TGTGCCACCAGCAGAGATAATCCGGGACAGGGGACCTACGAGCAGTACTTC
CATSRDNPGQGTYEQYF
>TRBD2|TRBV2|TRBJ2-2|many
TGTGCCAGCAGGAGGGGGACTAGCGGGAACACCGGGGAGCTGTTTTTT
CASRRGTSGNTGELFF
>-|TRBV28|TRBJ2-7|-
TGTGCCAGCAGTCCCAGTCCTTCCTACGAGCAGTACTTC
CASSPSPSYEQYF
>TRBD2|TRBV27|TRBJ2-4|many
TGTGCCAGCAGTCCCCTCACTAGCGGGTTAAACATTCAGTACTTC
CASSPLTSGLNIQYF
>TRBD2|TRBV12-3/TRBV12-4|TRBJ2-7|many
TGTGCCAGCAGTCTTCTTAGCGGGGGTGACTACGAGCAGTACTTC
CASSLLSGGDYEQYF
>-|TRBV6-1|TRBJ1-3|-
TGTGCCAGCAGTGAAGACACTGGAAACACCATATATTTT
CASSEDTGNTIYF
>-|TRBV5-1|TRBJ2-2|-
TGCGCCAGCAGCTTGGCCGGACAGATAAACACCGGGGAGCTGTTTTTT
CASSLAGQINTGELFF
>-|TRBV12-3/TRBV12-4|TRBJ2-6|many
TGTGCCAGCAGACCAAGGGTAACGGCTGGGGCCAACGTCCTGACTTTC
CASRPRVTAGANVLTF
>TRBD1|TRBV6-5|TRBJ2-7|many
TGTGCCAGCAGTTACTCGTTCGGACAGGGGGTATCCTACGAGCAGTACTTC
CASSYSFGQGVSYEQYF
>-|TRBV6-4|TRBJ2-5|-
TGTGCCAGCAGTGATGCGGTCAGGAATAAAGAGACCCAGTACTTC
CASSDAVRNKETQYF
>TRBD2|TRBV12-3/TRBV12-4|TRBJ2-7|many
TGCGCCAGCAGACCGAGGACTAGCGGGAGATCCGAGCAGTACTTC
CASRPRTSGRSEQYF
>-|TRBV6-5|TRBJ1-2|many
TGTGCCAGCAGTTACGAGGGAGACTATGGCTACACCTTC
CASSYEGDYGYTF
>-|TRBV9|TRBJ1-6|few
TGTGCCAGCAGCGAAGCCCCCGACCTTAATAATTCACCCCTCCACTTT
CASSEAPDLNNSPLHF